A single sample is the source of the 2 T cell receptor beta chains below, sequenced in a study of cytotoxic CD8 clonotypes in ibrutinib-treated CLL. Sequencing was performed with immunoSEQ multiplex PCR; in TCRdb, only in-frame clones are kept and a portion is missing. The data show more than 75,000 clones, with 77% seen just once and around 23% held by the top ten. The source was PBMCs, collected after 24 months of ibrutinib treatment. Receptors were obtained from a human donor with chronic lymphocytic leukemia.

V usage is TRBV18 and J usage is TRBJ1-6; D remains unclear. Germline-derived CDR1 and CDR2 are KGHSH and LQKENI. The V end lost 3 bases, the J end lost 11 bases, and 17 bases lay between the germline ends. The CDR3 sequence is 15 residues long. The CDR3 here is CASSPGNYYTPPLHF. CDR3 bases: TGTGCCAGCTCACCTGGTAACTACTACACCCCACCCCTCCACTTT.

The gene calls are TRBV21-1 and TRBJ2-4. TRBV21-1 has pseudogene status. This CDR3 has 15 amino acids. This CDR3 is CASSKVRHLRNIQYF. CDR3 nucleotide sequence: TGTGCCAGCAGCAAAGTACGACACCTGAGGAACATTCAGTACTTC.